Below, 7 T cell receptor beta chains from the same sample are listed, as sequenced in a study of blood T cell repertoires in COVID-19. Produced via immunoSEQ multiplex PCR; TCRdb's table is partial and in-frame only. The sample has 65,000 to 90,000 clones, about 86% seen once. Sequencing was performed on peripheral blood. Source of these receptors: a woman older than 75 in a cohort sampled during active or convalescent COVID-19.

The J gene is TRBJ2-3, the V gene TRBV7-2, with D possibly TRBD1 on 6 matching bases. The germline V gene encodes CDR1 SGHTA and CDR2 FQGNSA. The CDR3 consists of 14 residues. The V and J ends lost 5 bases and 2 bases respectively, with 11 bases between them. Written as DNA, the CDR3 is TGTGCCAGCAGCCTGACAGGCCTCACAGATACGCAGTATTTT. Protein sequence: CASSLTGLTDTQYF.

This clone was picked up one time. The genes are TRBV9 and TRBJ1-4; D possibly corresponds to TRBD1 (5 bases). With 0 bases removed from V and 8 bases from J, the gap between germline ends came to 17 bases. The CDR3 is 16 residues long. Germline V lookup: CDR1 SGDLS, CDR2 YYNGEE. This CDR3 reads CASSVGAKGAGEKLFF. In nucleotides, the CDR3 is TGTGCCAGCAGCGTAGGGGCGAAAGGGGCTGGGGAAAAACTGTTTTTT.

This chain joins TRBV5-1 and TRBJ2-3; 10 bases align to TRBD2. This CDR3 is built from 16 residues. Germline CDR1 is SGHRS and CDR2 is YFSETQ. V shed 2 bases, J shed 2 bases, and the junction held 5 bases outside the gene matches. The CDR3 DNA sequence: TGCGCCAGCAGCTTTGCTCTAGCGGGAGTCACAGATACGCAGTATTTT. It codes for CASSFALAGVTDTQYF.

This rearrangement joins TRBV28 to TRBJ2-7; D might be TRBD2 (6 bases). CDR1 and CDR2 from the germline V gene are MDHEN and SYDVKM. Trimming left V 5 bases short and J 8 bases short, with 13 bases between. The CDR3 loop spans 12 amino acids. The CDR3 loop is CASSPTSSQQYF. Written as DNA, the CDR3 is TGTGCCAGCAGTCCCACTAGCTCCCAGCAGTACTTC.

CDR3 sequence (DNA): TGCGCCAGCAGCCCTCAGGTAGGGGCTGGAACTGAAGCTTTCTTT. Translated, it gives CASSPQVGAGTEAFF. The rearrangement uses TRBV5-1 and TRBJ1-1; D perhaps matches TRBD1 (5 bases). Germline V gene data show CDR1 as SGHRS and CDR2 as YFSETQ. V dropped 4 bases and J dropped 5 bases, with 18 bases sitting between them. This CDR3 spans 15 amino acids.

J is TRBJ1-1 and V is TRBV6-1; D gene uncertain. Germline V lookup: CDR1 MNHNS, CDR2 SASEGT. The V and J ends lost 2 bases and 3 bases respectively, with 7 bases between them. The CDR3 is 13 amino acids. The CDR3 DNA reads TGTGCCAGCAGTGAATTATATGACACTGAAGCTTTCTTT. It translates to CASSELYDTEAFF.

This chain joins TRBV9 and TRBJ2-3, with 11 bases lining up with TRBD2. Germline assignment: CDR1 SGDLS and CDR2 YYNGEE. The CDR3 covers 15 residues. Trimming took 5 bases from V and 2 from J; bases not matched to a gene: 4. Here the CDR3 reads CASSPSGRSTDTQYF. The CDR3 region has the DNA TGTGCCAGCAGTCCTAGCGGGAGGTCCACAGATACGCAGTATTTT.